This T cell receptor (beta chain) emerged from a study of CD8 T cells in ankylosing spondylitis (dated 2017 in TCRdb). General notes on the study: To find TCR variants linked to disease, the study profiled T cell receptor beta repertoires in ankylosing spondylitis patients and healthy donors. In total, the full study cohort was made up of over a hundred healthy donors and some 26 ankylosing spondylitis patients. Peripheral blood samples were taken, and synovial fluid was additionally collected from ankylosing spondylitis patients.

About this clonotype itself: Its antigen target is currently unknown. Per-base quality was not reported, and no clone a single base away is much larger than it.

The CDR3, from cysteine to phenylalanine, totals 13 residues. The entry retains the CDR3 DNA only, 39 bases that are in frame from base 1. The germline V gene (reference sequence) specifies GTSNPN as CDR1 and SVGIG as CDR2. V is shortened by 4 bases, J by 1 base, and the region joining them spans 10 bases. Sequenced using an Illumina HiSeq 2500. Quantitative 5'-RACE with molecular barcodes was the method used to prepare the TCR beta libraries. In the paper's pipeline: Disease-linked TCR variants were identified with a new computational method built on a probabilistic model of VDJ rearrangement. TCRdb trimmed public reads at Q25 via fastp, called clones via MiXCR and kept in-frame beta chains. Rows merge per CDR3 protein into single entries with the most common DNA and genes. Here the V and J calls rest on TCRdb's processing, not on the authors' analysis. In this sample the table shows 150,000 to 200,000 distinct CDR3 sequences, 10% to 15% of which occur a single time. More than 9.5% of the sample is in the top ten clones.

Results and caveats for the whole study, not just this receptor: The disease-linked clones had a CD8+ phenotype and were found at relatively low frequencies in peripheral blood. A TCR beta motif of eight highly homologous amino acid variants appeared characteristic of blood from ankylosing spondylitis patients. Some motif variants were previously reported in synovial fluid and blood of reactive arthritis patients, suggesting common disease-initiation mechanisms. The disease-linked clones were reported to be significantly enriched in matched synovial fluid samples from ankylosing spondylitis patients.

This receptor was identified in a female donor with ankylosing spondylitis or in good health (not recorded which). Sequenced input: blood, either unsorted or a sorted T cell fraction (not recorded which). The rearranged chain carries TRBV30 and TRBJ1-1; the D gene is unclear. DNA sequence: TGTGCCTGGACTAAGGGTCCGAACACTGAAGCTTTCTTT. This codes for CAWTKGPNTEAFF. Joined to the reference TRBV30 and TRBJ1-1 proteins, this CDR3 gives the full variable domain: SQTIHQWPATLVQPVGSPLSLECTVEGTSNPNLYWYRQAAGRGLQLLFYSVGIGQISSEVPQNLSASRPQDRQFILSSKKLLLSDSGFYLCAWTKGPNTEAFFGQGTRLTVV.